Each of the 17 T cell receptor beta chains below was sequenced from the same sample in a study of shared clonotypes between healthy human individuals. Clones were sequenced by immunoSEQ multiplex PCR, and TCRdb holds only the in-frame ones, with some missing. The data contain about 980,000 clones, over 60% of them seen just once; the ten biggest clones take up over 1.3%. Sequences were obtained from memory CD4+ T cells sorted from blood. Documented subset: CD45RA-negative fraction. Receptors were obtained from a man between 18 and 29 years old in good health.

Of note for this clone: The same CDR3 arises from other DNA sequences in this sample as well. The J gene is TRBJ1-3, the V gene TRBV30, with 8 nucleotides matching TRBD1. Unmatched junction bases numbered 2, after V lost 4 bases and J lost 0 bases. Germline values: CDR1 GTSNPN, CDR2 SVGIG (reference sequence). The CDR3 loop spans 14 amino acids. This CDR3 is CAWTTGGSGNTIYF. The CDR3 DNA is TGTGCCTGGACTACAGGGGGCTCTGGAAACACCATATATTTT.

The chain carries TRBV12-2 and TRBJ2-1; the table's D gene call, TRBD1, was not cross checked with the DNA. TRBV12-2 is designated a pseudogene. This CDR3 has 16 residues. CDR3 in DNA: TGTGCAAGTCGCCTGTGGCGGACAGGGTGGCCCAATGAGCAGTTCTTC. It is translated as CASRLWRTGWPNEQFF.

The chain joins TRBV6-6 to TRBJ1-2, with D perhaps TRBD1 (6 bases). There are 12 residues in the CDR3. The V gene's germline CDR1 is MNHNY and CDR2 SVGAGI (reference sequence). V was cut by 6 bases and J by 7 bases, with 12 bases left in between. CDR3 sequence: CASSQTGSGYTF. CDR3 nucleotide sequence: TGTGCCAGCAGCCAAACAGGGTCTGGCTACACCTTC.

The V call is TRBV7-2, the J call TRBJ2-5, with 11 bases matching TRBD2. The CDR3 length is 16 residues. The germline V gene has CDR1 SGHTA and CDR2 FQGNSA. Trimming took 3 bases from V and 5 from J; bases not matched to a gene: 8. The CDR3 sequence is CASSFLLAGERETQYF. CDR3 nucleotide sequence: TGTGCCAGCAGCTTTCTACTAGCGGGAGAAAGGGAGACCCAGTACTTC. Complete variable domain (other parts from reference TRBV7-2 and TRBJ2-5): GAGVSQSPSNKVTEKGKDVELRCDPISGHTALYWYRQSLGQGLEFLIYFQGNSAPDKSGLPSDRFSAERTGGSVSTLTIQRTQQEDSAVYLCASSFLLAGERETQYFGPGTRLLVL.

The chain has TRBV13 and TRBJ2-7, with TRBD1 matching 9 bases. Trimming took 5 bases from V and 0 from J; bases not matched to a gene: 2. This CDR3 comprises 14 residues. Germline assignment: CDR1 PRHDT and CDR2 FYEKMQ (reference sequence). The CDR3 nucleotides read TGTGCCAGCAGCCGGGACAGGGCCTCCTACGAGCAGTACTTC. Translation gives CASSRDRASYEQYF.

The chain has TRBV28 and TRBJ1-6; D is possibly TRBD1 (5 bases). With 3 bases removed from V and 8 bases from J, the gap between germline ends came to 14 bases. This CDR3 spans 15 amino acids. Looked up from germline, CDR1 is MDHEN and CDR2 is SYDVKM. Here the CDR3 DNA reads TGTGCCAGCAGTTTGCCGGCAGGGACCTATTCACCCCTCCACTTT. It is translated as CASSLPAGTYSPLHF.

This clone was seen just once. The V gene is TRBV18, the J gene TRBJ1-1; possible D gene TRBD1, 5 bases. The CDR3 spans 16 residues. V was shortened by 0 bases and J by 0 bases, with 11 bases between the two germline ends. Per the germline V gene, CDR1 is KGHSH and CDR2 is LQKENI. Here the CDR3 reads CASSPPLRGMNTEAFF. The CDR3 DNA sequence: TGTGCCAGCTCACCACCATTAAGGGGCATGAACACTGAAGCTTTCTTT.

The J gene is TRBJ2-3, the V gene TRBV6-5; a possible D gene is TRBD1 (5 bases). CDR1 is MNHEY and CDR2 is SVGAGI in the germline V gene. The CDR3 has 14 amino acids. V lost 5 bases and J 6 bases, leaving 15 bases between the germline ends. CDR3 residues: CASSEDTRRDTQYF. CDR3 sequence (DNA): TGTGCCAGCAGTGAGGACACTCGTAGGGATACGCAGTATTTT.

The CDR3 DNA sequence: TGTGCCAGCAGCCCATCCCTAGCGGGGGTGGATGAGCAGTTCTTC. Translating it yields CASSPSLAGVDEQFF. The rearrangement joins TRBV21-1 to TRBJ2-1; the D call of TRBD2 is as the table states it, not checked on the DNA. TRBV21-1 is described as a pseudogene. The CDR3 has 15 residues.

In this sample, this clone turned up many times. This chain's CDR3 is CASSEFRGGTGGYEQYF. The CDR3 bases are TGCGCCAGCAGTGAGTTCCGAGGGGGGACCGGGGGTTACGAGCAGTACTTC. The rearrangement links TRBV10-2 to TRBJ2-7; D might be TRBD1 or TRBD2, each matching 6 bases. The CDR3 extends over 17 amino acids. The V and J ends lost 1 base and 4 bases respectively, with 20 bases between them. CDR1 and CDR2 from the germline V gene are WSHSY and SAAADI.

The chain recombines TRBV28 with TRBJ2-7; TRBD2 matches 8 bases. V lost 7 bases and J lost 5; bases outside the gene matches: 16. The CDR3 loop spans 16 amino acids. Germline V gene lookup returns CDR1 MDHEN and CDR2 SYDVKM. Here the CDR3 DNA reads TGTGCCAGCACTTTTCTCAGGCGGGGGGCTCTACACGAGCAGTACTTC. Protein sequence: CASTFLRRGALHEQYF.

This clone has only a few counts. The chain couples TRBV9 to TRBJ1-4; D perhaps matches TRBD1 (6 bases). Germline V CDR1 and CDR2: SGDLS, YYNGEE. The V end was cut by 0 bases, the J end by 0 bases, with 12 bases between. There are 17 residues in the CDR3. The CDR3 region is CASSVGRGRATNEKLFF. As DNA, the CDR3 is TGTGCCAGCAGCGTAGGCAGGGGCCGGGCAACTAATGAAAAACTGTTTTTT.

The J gene is TRBJ2-7, the V gene TRBV10-3; no clear D gene. This CDR3 spans 12 amino acids. V lost 6 bases, J lost 4 bases, and 10 bases lay in between. In germline, CDR1 is ENHRY, CDR2 SYGVKD. The CDR3 loop reads CAIRESGYEQYF. The CDR3 region has the DNA TGTGCCATCAGGGAATCTGGTTACGAGCAGTACTTC.

This clone appeared many times. This chain joins TRBV7-9 and TRBJ2-1; D gene unclear. The germline V gene encodes CDR1 SEHNR and CDR2 FQNEAQ (reference sequence). This CDR3 is built from 11 residues. V lost 3 bases, J lost 8 bases, and 5 bases lay in between. The CDR3: CASSFRDEQFF. The CDR3 nucleotides are TGTGCCAGCAGCTTTCGAGATGAGCAGTTCTTC.

The V gene is TRBV7-2, the J gene TRBJ1-2; D possibly corresponds to TRBD1 (5 bases). V lost 2 bases, J lost 2 bases, and 9 bases lay in between. Germline V CDR1 and CDR2: SGHTA, FQGNSA. This CDR3 region has 14 residues. The CDR3 here is CASSLNEGNYGYTF. The CDR3 nucleotides read TGTGCCAGCAGCTTAAATGAGGGGAACTATGGCTACACCTTC.

This rearrangement joins TRBV7-9 to TRBJ2-1; D unresolved. The CDR3 runs to 13 residues. Trimming removed 5 bases at V and 4 bases at J, with 9 bases between. CDR1 and CDR2 (germline): SEHNR, FQNEAQ (reference sequence). The CDR3 reads CASSPEPYNEQFF. CDR3 bases: TGTGCCAGCAGCCCCGAGCCTTACAATGAGCAGTTCTTC.

This clone has only a few counts. This chain uses TRBV5-1 with TRBJ1-3; tentative D call: TRBD1 (6 bases). Germline V gives CDR1 SGHRS, CDR2 YFSETQ. The V and J ends lost 3 bases and 2 bases respectively, with 18 bases between them. CDR3 length: 17 amino acids. The CDR3 is CASSSRITGTTGNTIYF. As DNA, the CDR3 is TGCGCCAGCAGCTCGCGGATCACCGGGACAACTGGAAACACCATATATTTT.